This T cell receptor (beta chain) stems from a study of identifying expanded T cells in peripheral blood. Regarding the study as a whole: Technical replicates showed around 1.1 changed clones; approximately 2 weeks about 16.4; four weeks 19. Variance in clone template counts between approximately two-week samples significantly increased with total template count across all healthy donors.

Profiling relied on immunoSEQ multiplex PCR, and the TCRdb table lists in-frame clones only, not all of them. Among about 90,000 clones, about 90% were seen once, and the ten largest hold about 5.6%. The CDR3 has 15 amino acids. Germline CDR1 LNHDA, CDR2 SQIVND (reference sequence). Trimming stripped 5 bases from V and 5 bases from J, with 13 bases between. Comments on this clone: What it binds is not known.

This sequence originates from a person between 18 and 75 years old in good health. The rearrangement joins TRBV19 to TRBJ1-6; a possible D gene is TRBD1 (5 bases). Source material: blood. Here the CDR3 DNA reads TGTGCCAGTAGTGACAGACCGGCCCATAATTCACCCCTCCACTTT. Translation: CASSDRPAHNSPLHF.